This is a list of T cell receptor beta chains from one sample in a study of cytomegalovirus exposure and HLA in healthy donors. Repertoires were generated with immunoSEQ multiplex PCR, while TCRdb's copy carries only in-frame clones and drops some. Here the sample spans some 140,000 clones, 85% to 90% being singletons. Sequenced: PBMCs. The receptor source for this set is a man between 18 and 29 years old in good health and CMV-seronegative. The CDR3 runs from the conserved cysteine through the conserved F or W. Each record gives: D gene, V gene, J gene, clone size, CDR3 protein, CDR3 DNA. D genes are given only for firm matches. Size is omitted from some rows. Given values are once, few, many or a class for expanded clones.

>.|TRBV27|TRBJ1-5|.
CASSLRGAANQPQHF
TGTGCCAGCAGTCTCCGGGGGGCGGCAAATCAGCCCCAGCATTTT
>.|TRBV29-1|TRBJ1-5|.
CSVKWGDSGQPQHF
TGCAGCGTTAAATGGGGGGATTCGGGACAGCCCCAGCATTTT
>TRBD1|TRBV6-1|TRBJ1-2|.
CASSETGGNYGYTF
TGTGCCAGCAGTGAAACAGGGGGTAACTATGGCTACACCTTC
>.|TRBV7-7|TRBJ2-5|.
CASSLSGQHETQYF
TGTGCCAGCAGCTTATCCGGACAGCACGAGACCCAGTACTTC
>.|TRBV28|TRBJ2-1|.
CASTTGGWDEQFF
TGTGCCAGCACCACAGGCGGCTGGGATGAGCAGTTCTTC
>.|TRBV4-2|TRBJ2-3|.
CASSQATGSDTQYF
TGTGCCAGCAGCCAAGCTACGGGTTCAGATACGCAGTATTTT
>TRBD2|TRBV28|TRBJ2-7|.
CATTRPSGIYEQYF
TGTGCCACGACCAGGCCAAGCGGGATCTACGAGCAGTACTTC
>.|TRBV4-2|TRBJ1-4|.
CASSQERIGSREKLFF
TGTGCCAGCAGCCAAGAAAGAATAGGGAGTAGGGAAAAACTGTTTTTT
>.|TRBV14|TRBJ2-7|.
CASSQEGRFGNPSYEQYF
TGTGCCAGCAGCCAAGAAGGACGATTCGGGAACCCGTCCTACGAGCAGTACTTC
>.|TRBV27|TRBJ2-1|.
CASSSSVGTAYNEQFF
TGTGCCAGCAGTTCCTCCGTAGGGACTGCTTACAATGAGCAGTTCTTC
>.|TRBV6-4|TRBJ1-2|.
CASSDLQGESYTF
TGTGCCAGCAGTGACTTGCAGGGTGAGAGCTACACCTTC
>TRBD2|TRBV11-2|TRBJ2-7|.
CASSAPGGGESYEQYF
TGTGCCAGCAGCGCCCCTGGGGGAGGGGAAAGCTACGAGCAGTACTTC
>.|TRBV7-2|TRBJ1-1|once
CASSKGTYSAFF
TGTGCCAGCAGCAAAGGGACATATTCGGCTTTCTTT
>.|TRBV15|TRBJ2-3|once
CATSRVSSDTQYF
TGTGCCACCAGCAGAGTCTCTTCAGATACGCAGTATTTT
>.|TRBV5-4|TRBJ2-5|.
CASRPSRQQETQYF
TGTGCCAGCAGGCCGTCTAGGCAGCAAGAGACCCAGTACTTC
>TRBD2|TRBV27|TRBJ2-2|.
CASSLQGLAFGTGELFF
TGTGCCAGCAGTTTACAGGGACTAGCTTTTGGCACCGGGGAGCTGTTTTTT
>.|TRBV5-1|TRBJ2-7|.
CASSLGQQVSSYEQYF
TGCGCCAGCAGCTTAGGACAGCAAGTGAGCTCCTACGAGCAGTACTTC
>TRBD1|TRBV27|TRBJ2-3|once
CASRSGGADTQYF
TGTGCCAGCAGATCAGGGGGCGCAGATACGCAGTATTTT
>TRBD2|TRBV7-9|TRBJ2-3|once
CASSSRGLADTDTQYF
TGTGCCAGCAGCTCCAGGGGACTAGCGGACACAGATACGCAGTATTTT
>TRBD2|TRBV11-2|TRBJ2-7|.
CASSLIFPRGGALEEQYF
TGTGCCAGCAGCTTAATATTCCCCCGCGGGGGGGCCTTAGAAGAGCAGTACTTC
>.|TRBV4-3|TRBJ2-5|.
CASSQEVVAEETQYF
TGCGCCAGCAGCCAAGAGGTGGTAGCGGAAGAGACCCAGTACTTC
>.|TRBV2|TRBJ1-2|medium-sized
CASADSYGYTF
TGTGCCTCCGCAGACAGCTATGGCTACACCTTC
>.|TRBV7-9|TRBJ2-3|.
CASSLDGVLTDTQYF
TGTGCCAGCAGCTTAGACGGGGTTTTAACAGATACGCAGTATTTT
>.|TRBV10-2|TRBJ2-2|.
CASILTSDTGELFF
TGCGCCAGCATCCTCACCTCGGACACCGGGGAGCTGTTTTTT
>TRBD2|TRBV5-1|TRBJ2-1|.
CASSLAESGAYNEQFF
TGCGCCAGCAGCTTGGCCGAAAGCGGGGCTTACAATGAGCAGTTCTTC
>.|TRBV7-6|TRBJ2-2|.
CASSLGGGDTGELFF
TGTGCCAGCAGCTTAGGGGGCGGGGACACCGGGGAGCTGTTTTTT
>.|TRBV6-5|TRBJ1-6|once
CASSSRVRSPLHF
TGTGCCAGCAGTTCCAGGGTCAGGTCACCCCTCCACTTT
>.|TRBV5-1|TRBJ1-1|.
CASSLQGINTEAFF
TGCGCCAGCAGCTTGCAGGGGATAAACACTGAAGCTTTCTTT
>.|TRBV6-1|TRBJ1-6|once
CASSEMGGPGHSPLHF
TGTGCCAGCAGTGAAATGGGAGGGCCAGGGCATTCACCCCTCCACTTT
>.|TRBV10-3|TRBJ2-1|.
CAISPRGAGENYEQFF
TGTGCCATCAGTCCTCGGGGGGCGGGAGAGAACTATGAGCAGTTCTTC
>.|TRBV28|TRBJ2-1|.
CASSFPGGSYNEQFF
TGTGCCAGCAGTTTCCCTGGAGGCTCCTACAATGAGCAGTTCTTC
>.|TRBV7-9|TRBJ1-2|.
CASSSSGLRGGYTF
TGTGCCAGCAGTTCGTCAGGGTTAAGGGGTGGCTACACCTTC
>.|TRBV4-3|TRBJ1-3|once
CASSPSAGAGNTIYF
TGCGCCAGCAGCCCCTCGGCAGGGGCTGGAAACACCATATATTTT
>TRBD2|TRBV4-1|TRBJ2-1|.
CASSSRLAGGSDEQFF
TGCGCCAGCAGCTCCCGACTAGCGGGAGGATCGGATGAGCAGTTCTTC
>TRBD1|TRBV2|TRBJ2-5|.
CARRFSGGETQYF
TGTGCCAGAAGATTTTCAGGGGGAGAGACCCAGTACTTC
>TRBD1|TRBV7-9|TRBJ1-1|.
CASSEQGAGVPSF
TGTGCCAGCAGCGAACAGGGGGCCGGGGTTCCGTCTTTT
>.|TRBV6-5|TRBJ1-2|.
CASSYSQSYGYTF
TGTGCCAGCAGTTACTCACAGAGCTATGGCTACACCTTC
>TRBD1|TRBV7-8|TRBJ2-5|.
CASSTPVARDRETQYF
TGTGCCAGCAGCACCCCGGTGGCCCGGGACAGGGAGACCCAGTACTTC
>.|TRBV5-1|TRBJ1-2|.
CASSLTGWYGYTF
TGCGCCAGCAGCTTGACGGGTTGGTATGGCTACACCTTC
>TRBD1|TRBV5-6|TRBJ1-2|.
CASSPPTGENYGYTF
TGTGCCAGCAGCCCCCCTACAGGGGAAAACTATGGCTACACCTTC
>TRBD2|TRBV5-1|TRBJ2-5|.
CASSLRTSGQETQYF
TGCGCCAGCAGCTTAAGGACTAGCGGCCAAGAGACCCAGTACTTC
>.|TRBV19|TRBJ1-5|.
CASSEQVNQPQHF
TGTGCCAGTAGCGAGCAGGTCAATCAGCCCCAGCATTTT
>TRBD1|TRBV13|TRBJ1-5|.
CASSFAGGGQPQHF
TGTGCCAGCAGCTTTGCAGGGGGCGGTCAGCCCCAGCATTTT
>TRBD1|TRBV7-2|TRBJ1-2|once
CASSPPGGQGAMGYTF
TGTGCCAGCAGCCCACCGGGGGGACAGGGGGCGATGGGCTACACCTTC
>TRBD1|TRBV7-8|TRBJ1-1|.
CASSRDRGTEAFF
TGTGCCAGCAGTCGCGACAGGGGCACTGAAGCTTTCTTT
>TRBD1|TRBV28|TRBJ1-2|.
CASNQGAHGYTF
TGTGCCAGCAATCAGGGGGCGCATGGCTACACCTTC